The clone carrying this T cell receptor (beta chain) appeared once. The CDR3 has 15 residues. V was pared by 6 bases and J by 0 bases, with 12 bases between. Per the germline V gene, CDR1 is MNHEY and CDR2 is SVGAGI. The data belong to a study of blood T cell repertoires in COVID-19. Sequenced by immunoSEQ multiplex PCR; TCRdb stores in-frame clones only, minus some. The table shows roughly 320,000 clones, with 89% occurring only once. Sequenced: peripheral blood. V gene TRBV6-5 combines with J gene TRBJ1-3, with D unclear. This sequence originates from a woman aged 25-40 years with COVID-19, enrolled during active disease. CDR3: CASRGPTISGNTIYF. CDR3 nucleotides: TGTGCCAGCAGGGGCCCGACAATCTCTGGAAACACCATATATTTT.